These 6 T cell receptor beta chains were sequenced from one sample in a study of blood T cell repertoires in COVID-19. Clones were read by immunoSEQ multiplex PCR, and TCRdb kept only the in-frame ones, dropping some. Of 150,000 to 180,000 clones listed, over 75% are singletons. Sequencing was done on a sample of peripheral blood. All receptors come from a man aged 60-69 years with COVID-19, enrolled during active disease.

V and J are TRBV7-2 and TRBJ1-4; a weak D match, TRBD1 (6 bases). The CDR3 contains 15 residues. The germline V gene encodes CDR1 SGHTA and CDR2 FQGNSA. With 5 bases removed from V and 4 bases from J, the gap between germline ends came to 14 bases. The CDR3 DNA follows: TGTGCCAGCAGCGCGACCAGGGGTTTTAATGAAAAACTGTTTTTT. It is translated as CASSATRGFNEKLFF.

The CDR3: CASSQSPGGNQPQHF. The CDR3, as DNA: TGTGCCAGCAGCCAAAGTCCAGGGGGGAATCAGCCCCAGCATTTT. This chain joins TRBV3-1 (or the pseudogene TRBV3-2) and TRBJ1-5; TRBD1 matches 7 bases. The V and J ends lost 2 bases and 4 bases, in that order; junction bases with no gene match: 5. CDR1 and CDR2 (germline): LGHDT, YNNKEL (reference sequence). This CDR3 is built from 15 residues.

This chain links TRBV11-2 with TRBJ1-4; unclear D gene. Trimming removed 5 bases at V and 6 bases at J, with 7 bases between. Per germline, CDR1 SGHAT and CDR2 FQNNGV. This CDR3 comprises 12 residues. CDR3 bases: TGTGCCAGCAGCAGCCCCTATGAAAAACTGTTTTTT. This codes for CASSSPYEKLFF.

V is TRBV11-2 and J is TRBJ2-5, with TRBD1 as a possible D gene (6 bases). There are 16 residues in the CDR3. Germline loops: CDR1 SGHAT, CDR2 FQNNGV. Trimming pared 1 base from V and 5 bases from J, leaving 17 bases between. Here the CDR3 reads CASSLGAGDMGETQYF. CDR3 bases: TGTGCCAGCAGCTTAGGGGCAGGGGATATGGGGGAGACCCAGTACTTC. Full variable domain (missing parts from reference TRBV11-2 and TRBJ2-5): EAGVAQSPRYKIIEKRQSVAFWCNPISGHATLYWYQQILGQGPKLLIQFQNNGVVDDSQLPKDRFSAERLKGVDSTLKIQPAKLEDSAVYLCASSLGAGDMGETQYFGPGTRLLVL.

The rearrangement joins TRBV3-1 (or the pseudogene TRBV3-2) to TRBJ2-3; TRBD2 matches at 11 bases. This CDR3 is 15 amino acids long. The germline gives CDR1 LGHDT, CDR2 YNNKEL (reference sequence). Trimming removed 5 bases from V and 5 bases from J; junction bases left unmatched: 6. The CDR3 coding sequence is TGTGCCAGCAGCGAACTAGCGGGGGTTGGAGATACGCAGTATTTT. Translating gives CASSELAGVGDTQYF.

The gene calls are TRBV5-1 and TRBJ2-5, with 16 positions matching TRBD2. Germline CDR1 and CDR2: SGHRS and YFSETQ. The CDR3 totals 18 residues. Losses at the gene ends were 3 bases for V and 0 bases for J; bases not matched to a gene: 5. In DNA, the CDR3 is TGCGCCAGCAGCTCCGGGACTAGCGGGGGGGTGTACCAAGAGACCCAGTACTTC. Amino acid sequence: CASSSGTSGGVYQETQYF.